Listed below are T cell receptor beta chains from one sample, sequenced in a study of blood T cell repertoires in COVID-19. Some clones are missing from TCRdb's copy, which holds only in-frame ones; the method was immunoSEQ multiplex PCR. The sample holds 200,000 to 250,000 clones, about 78% seen once. The sample consisted of peripheral blood. These receptors all stem from a woman between 65 and 79 years old with acute or convalescent COVID-19. CDR3s include the opening cysteine and the closing phenylalanine or tryptophan. A D gene is named only where the DNA matches it firmly. Size values are once, few and many counts, or a class for expanded clones, and some rows have none.

V: TRBV6-5
J: TRBJ1-1
D: -
size: -
CDR3: CASTTDTWNTEAFF
DNA: TGTGCCAGCACTACCGACACCTGGAACACTGAAGCTTTCTTT

V: TRBV11-2
J: TRBJ2-1
D: TRBD2
size: -
CDR3: CASSLNGGVNEQFF
DNA: TGTGCCAGCAGCTTAAACGGGGGGGTAAATGAGCAGTTCTTC

V: TRBV7-3
J: TRBJ1-6
D: TRBD1
size: -
CDR3: CASSVGGTGNNSPLHF
DNA: TGTGCCAGCAGCGTAGGAGGGACAGGGAATAATTCACCCCTCCACTTT

V: TRBV2
J: TRBJ1-5
D: TRBD1
size: -
CDR3: CASSSTGTGGRQPQHF
DNA: TGTGCCAGCAGCTCGACCGGGACAGGGGGCCGGCAGCCCCAGCATTTT

V: TRBV5-1
J: TRBJ1-6
D: -
size: -
CDR3: CASSFGNSPLHF
DNA: TGCGCCAGCAGCTTCGGGAATTCACCCCTCCACTTT

V: TRBV7-2
J: TRBJ2-1
D: TRBD2
size: -
CDR3: CASSLTSINFPPFF
DNA: TGTGCCAGCAGCTTGACTAGCATCAATTTCCCCCCGTTCTTC

V: TRBV18
J: TRBJ1-1
D: TRBD1
size: -
CDR3: CASSPSQGAEAFF
DNA: TGTGCCAGCTCACCATCACAGGGGGCTGAAGCTTTCTTT

V: TRBV6-1
J: TRBJ1-1
D: -
size: -
CDR3: CASSEESGITEAFF
DNA: TGTGCCAGCAGTGAAGAATCCGGGATCACTGAAGCTTTCTTT

V: TRBV11-2
J: TRBJ2-1
D: TRBD1
size: -
CDR3: CASSLEGGQGHNEQFF
DNA: TGTGCCAGCAGCTTAGAAGGGGGACAGGGCCACAATGAGCAGTTCTTC

V: TRBV20-1
J: TRBJ2-1
D: TRBD1
size: few
CDR3: CSALGQGRQFF
DNA: TGCAGTGCTCTTGGACAGGGGAGACAGTTCTTC

V: TRBV6-5
J: TRBJ2-7
D: TRBD2
size: -
CDR3: CASSYGERGAYEQYF
DNA: TGTGCCAGCAGTTACGGGGAGCGGGGGGCCTACGAGCAGTACTTC

V: TRBV6-5
J: TRBJ2-3
D: TRBD1
size: -
CDR3: CASTTGTGITDTQYF
DNA: TGTGCCAGCACTACTGGGACAGGGATCACAGATACGCAGTATTTT

V: TRBV7-8
J: TRBJ2-5
D: TRBD2
size: -
CDR3: CASSLGLAPYQETQYF
DNA: TGTGCCAGCAGCCTAGGACTAGCCCCGTACCAAGAGACCCAGTACTTC

V: TRBV18
J: TRBJ2-5
D: TRBD1
size: -
CDR3: CASSLRDSQETQYF
DNA: TGTGCCAGCTCACTTAGGGACAGCCAAGAGACCCAGTACTTC

V: TRBV3-1/TRBV3-2
J: TRBJ1-1
D: TRBD1
size: -
CDR3: CASRQQGARGNTEAFF
DNA: TGTGCCAGCAGGCAACAGGGGGCGCGGGGGAACACTGAAGCTTTCTTT

V: TRBV5-1
J: TRBJ2-3
D: TRBD2
size: -
CDR3: CASSLASGGYTDTQYF
DNA: TGCGCCAGCAGCTTGGCGAGCGGGGGATACACAGATACGCAGTATTTT

V: TRBV6-5
J: TRBJ1-1
D: -
size: -
CDR3: CASSYEAYTEAFF
DNA: TGTGCCAGCAGTTACGAGGCGTACACTGAAGCTTTCTTT

V: TRBV6-5
J: TRBJ1-2
D: -
size: -
CDR3: CASSPRRPDYGYTF
DNA: TGTGCCAGCAGCCCCCGGAGGCCCGACTATGGCTACACCTTC

V: TRBV10-2
J: TRBJ2-3
D: -
size: -
CDR3: CASSDTGSNTDTQYF
DNA: TGCGCCAGCAGTGACACAGGGAGCAACACAGATACGCAGTATTTT

V: TRBV5-8
J: TRBJ2-5
D: -
size: -
CDR3: CASSLVAAQETQYF
DNA: TGTGCCAGCAGCTTGGTAGCAGCTCAAGAGACCCAGTACTTC

V: TRBV5-1
J: TRBJ2-3
D: TRBD1
size: -
CDR3: CASSLEGATDTQYF
DNA: TGCGCCAGCAGCTTGGAGGGGGCAACAGATACGCAGTATTTT

V: TRBV4-3
J: TRBJ1-1
D: TRBD1
size: -
CDR3: CASSQVPGQGSTEAFF
DNA: TGCGCCAGCAGCCAAGTCCCGGGACAGGGATCCACTGAAGCTTTCTTT